Sequencing of this T cell receptor (beta chain) was carried out in a study of T cell responses to AZD1222 COVID-19 vaccine. Overall study findings and caveats: White British people made up most donors, females outnumbered males, and clonal diversity was possibly underestimated. Baseline seropositivity occurred in only a handful of AZD1222 recipients. Unmutated variant regions reportedly attract nearly half of all spike-specific TCRs. Vaccine-associated CD4 TCRs spanned spike, dominant at 160-218 and 743-854.

Concerning this clone itself: What it binds is not known.

The CDR3 spans 12 residues. J gave up 7 bases and V 5 bases, and 1 base lay outside the gene matches. Looked up from germline, CDR1 is KGHSH and CDR2 is LQKENI. TCRdb keeps only in-frame clones here, not all; method: immunoSEQ multiplex PCR. The sample carries tens of thousands of clones, 86% recorded once. The TCR originated in an adult who received the AZD1222 COVID-19 vaccine. The chain uses TRBV18 and TRBJ2-1, with 8 bases fitting TRBD2. Here the sequenced sample was peripheral blood, taken 28 days after the second AZD1222 dose. CDR3 protein: CASSTSGNEQFF. The CDR3 bases are TGTGCCAGCTCAACTAGCGGAAATGAGCAGTTCTTC.